This paragraph reports one TCR beta chain. The data derive from a study of low-dose radiotherapy and immunotherapy resistance in tumors. Study-wide context: Ipilimumab 1 mg/kg every six weeks, together with nivolumab 240 mg every two weeks, was given intravenously to patients. The authors gave intravenous cyclophosphamide 200 mg/m2 every two weeks, one day before radiation and immunotherapy.

With TRAV- and TRBV-specific primers, first-strand cDNA was made, covering the alpha and beta chains. Amplification of TCRs used a constant-region primer and V-primer adapter for about 18 PCR cycles. TCRdb fed the reads into MiXCR, producing one record per CDR3 protein. Here the sample spans 95,000 to 100,000 distinct CDR3 sequences, around 21% being singletons. Time point described: after trial treatment. Described treatment: LDRT plus nivolumab, ipilimumab, low-dose cyclophosphamide and aspirin (RACIN trial). Low-dose radiotherapy and low-dose cyclophosphamide, together with aspirin, ipilimumab and nivolumab, were given to donors. This CDR3 contains 14 residues. The V end was cut by 5 bases, the J end by 4 bases, with 12 bases between. Germline V gene sequence: CDR1 LGHNT, CDR2 FRNRAP.

J is TRBJ1-3 and V is TRBV12-5, with D unclear. The TCR was taken from a male donor with prostate cancer. Here the sequenced sample was PBMCs, taken after low-dose radiotherapy plus immunotherapy. In DNA, the CDR3 is TGTGCTAGTGGTCAACCCCCCGAGGGAAACACCATATATTTT. It yields the protein CASGQPPEGNTIYF. The variable domain in full, with the rest retrieved from reference TRBV12-5 and TRBJ1-3, is DARVTQTPRHKVTEMGQEVTMRCQPILGHNTVFWYRQTMMQGLELLAYFRNRAPLDDSGMPKDRFSAEMPDATLATLKIQPSEPRDSAVYFCASGQPPEGNTIYFGEGSWLTVV.